This T cell receptor beta chain appears in the sequencing data of a study of cytomegalovirus exposure and HLA in healthy donors. Study findings and constraints: The later analysis indicated that the majority of CMV-associated TCR beta chains appeared HLA-restricted.

The PCR made use of 60 Vbeta and 13 Jbeta primers. Clones were read by immunoSEQ multiplex PCR, and TCRdb kept only the in-frame ones, dropping some. The table includes some 120,000 clones, 17% detected once. There are a few counts of this clone. The target antigen is unknown. The CDR3 extends over 13 amino acids. V was pared by 1 base and J by 12 bases, with 15 bases between. Germline V gene lookup returns CDR1 SEHNR and CDR2 FQNEAQ (reference sequence). The receptor's source is a female donor in good health and CMV-seropositive. The chain is built from TRBV7-9 and TRBJ1-1, with D maybe TRBD1 (5 bases). Sequencing input: PBMCs. CDR3 coding DNA: TGTGCCAGCAGCTTAGTTGCAGGGAGGGTGTCTTTCTTT. Its translation is CASSLVAGRVSFF.